These T cell receptor beta chains were read from a single sample in a study of cytomegalovirus exposure and HLA in healthy donors. Measured with immunoSEQ multiplex PCR; TCRdb has only the in-frame clones, and not every one. The sample shows 200,000 to 250,000 clones, roughly 82% of them seen only once. Material: PBMCs. The receptors come from a middle-aged woman in good health and CMV-seropositive. Both conserved end residues are part of each CDR3. Each record gives: J gene, V gene, D gene, CDR3 length, CDR3 protein. A D gene is named only where the DNA matches it firmly.

j_gene: TRBJ2-3
v_gene: TRBV7-9
d_gene: TRBD2
len: 18
CDR3aa: CASSLGSSGGPGTDTQYF

j_gene: TRBJ2-1
v_gene: TRBV6-1
d_gene: TRBD1
len: 15
CDR3aa: CASSESGTDYNEQFF

j_gene: TRBJ2-5
v_gene: TRBV30
d_gene: TRBD2
len: 17
CDR3aa: CAWSVRPGLQRQETQYF

j_gene: TRBJ1-1
v_gene: TRBV5-1
d_gene: NA
len: 14
CDR3aa: CASSLDRENTEAFF

j_gene: TRBJ2-1
v_gene: TRBV6-4
d_gene: NA
len: 17
CDR3aa: CASSALRGATSPNEQFF

j_gene: TRBJ1-1
v_gene: TRBV10-3
d_gene: NA
len: 14
CDR3aa: CAISERQIDTEAFF

j_gene: TRBJ2-1
v_gene: TRBV4-3
d_gene: NA
len: 17
CDR3aa: CASSWDRGGVSYNEQFF

j_gene: TRBJ2-1
v_gene: TRBV19
d_gene: TRBD2
len: 14
CDR3aa: CASSRLAGASEQFF

j_gene: TRBJ1-4
v_gene: TRBV5-6
d_gene: TRBD1
len: 15
CDR3aa: CASSFATGYREKLFF

j_gene: TRBJ1-1
v_gene: TRBV6-5
d_gene: NA
len: 14
CDR3aa: CASTTLGRNREAFF

j_gene: TRBJ2-2
v_gene: TRBV10-3
d_gene: TRBD1
len: 15
CDR3aa: CAIRRTGSNTGELFF

j_gene: TRBJ2-1
v_gene: TRBV27
d_gene: TRBD2
len: 15
CDR3aa: CASSLVSGGWNEQFF

j_gene: TRBJ1-1
v_gene: TRBV6-5
d_gene: NA
len: 14
CDR3aa: CASSYRGMNTEAFF

j_gene: TRBJ2-3
v_gene: TRBV2
d_gene: NA
len: 14
CDR3aa: CASKEEGGFDTQYF